The 28 T cell receptor beta chains below all came from one sample that was sequenced in a study of cytomegalovirus exposure and HLA in healthy donors. Researchers ran the PCR with 60 Vbeta and 13 Jbeta primers. Data came from immunoSEQ multiplex PCR; TCRdb stores just in-frame clones and leaves some out. The table includes roughly 90,000 clones, about four fifths detected once. Material: PBMCs. The receptor source for this set is a man in his late teens or twenties in good health and CMV-seronegative.

The V gene is TRBV10-2, the J gene TRBJ2-5; 10 nucleotides agree with TRBD2. The germline V gene has CDR1 WSHSY and CDR2 SAAADI. This CDR3 region has 17 residues. Trimming removed 6 bases from V and 2 bases from J; junction bases left unmatched: 12. DNA of the CDR3: TGCGCCAGCAGAATAGCGGGAGGTAATAGGAAACAAGAGACCCAGTACTTC. Amino acid sequence: CASRIAGGNRKQETQYF.

The chain has TRBV7-8 and TRBJ1-1, with no clear D. V was cut by 3 bases and J by 0 bases, with 11 bases left in between. Germline assignment: CDR1 SGHVS and CDR2 FQNEAQ. CDR3 size: 15 residues. Here the CDR3 reads CASSLPEPMNTEAFF. The CDR3 nucleotides read TGTGCCAGCAGCTTGCCGGAGCCTATGAACACTGAAGCTTTCTTT.

In DNA form, the CDR3 reads TGTGCCAGCAAAGGGGGGGGTATCCTAGCCAAAAACATTCAGTACTTC. As protein: CASKGGGILAKNIQYF. The V and J genes are TRBV2 and TRBJ2-4; TRBD2 might be the D (7 bases). The CDR3 covers 16 residues. Trimming shortened V by 7 bases and J by 0 bases, and 16 bases separated the two germline ends. Germline assignment: CDR1 SNHLY and CDR2 FYNNEI.

The chain combines TRBV28 with TRBJ2-7; D may be TRBD2 (7 bases). The CDR3 sequence is 14 residues long. The V and J ends lost 1 base and 4 bases respectively, with 11 bases between them. CDR1 and CDR2 from the germline V gene are MDHEN and SYDVKM. The CDR3 DNA reads as TGTGCCAGCAGTTTATTACGGGGGGCTTACGAGCAGTACTTC. It translates to CASSLLRGAYEQYF.

The rearrangement links TRBV29-1 to TRBJ1-2; the match to TRBD1 covers 7 bases. Germline CDR1 is SQVTM and CDR2 is ANQGSEA. V trimming: 2 bases; J trimming: 9 bases; junction bases outside the gene matches: 9. The CDR3 runs to 13 residues. This CDR3 is CSVERQGTVSYTF. As DNA, the CDR3 is TGCAGCGTTGAACGACAGGGTACCGTAAGCTACACCTTC.

Only a few counts were recorded for this clone. The V gene is TRBV25-1, the J gene TRBJ1-2, with D possibly being TRBD1 (5 bases). The CDR3 is 14 amino acids. The ends were cut back, 0 bases at V and 5 bases at J, with 10 bases in the middle. Germline CDR1 is MGHDK and CDR2 is SYGVNS. This chain's CDR3 is CASSEYPGYYGYTF. Here the CDR3 DNA reads TGTGCCAGCAGTGAATATCCAGGGTATTATGGCTACACCTTC.

CDR3 bases: TGTGCCAGTAGAGAAGCGGTTAACACCGGGGAGCTGTTTTTT. Protein sequence: CASREAVNTGELFF. The genes are TRBV19 and TRBJ2-2; a weak D match, TRBD2 (5 bases). V lost 6 bases, J lost 2 bases, and 10 bases lay in between. Germline CDR1 is LNHDA and CDR2 is SQIVND (reference sequence). CDR3 length: 14 residues.

This chain links TRBV30 with TRBJ1-2, with 7 bases matching TRBD1. V lost 2 bases to trimming and J lost 4 bases; unmatched junction nucleotides: 13. The germline CDR1 and CDR2 sequences are GTSNPN and SVGIG (reference sequence). CDR3 size: 16 residues. CDR3 coding DNA: TGTGCCTGGAGTCTCCCAGGGACAGCAACTTTCTATGGCTACACCTTC. This codes for CAWSLPGTATFYGYTF.

About this clone itself: At one of its ends the junction is not consistent with the germline gene, which may arise from a read error. This chain links TRBV7-7 with TRBJ2-2, with D perhaps matching TRBD1 (6 bases). Germline values: CDR1 SSHAT, CDR2 FNYEAQ (reference sequence). This CDR3 is built from 14 residues. The CDR3 loop reads CASSLNRVTGELFF. The CDR3 coding sequence is TGTGCTAGCAGCTTAAACAGGGTTACCGGGGAGCTGTTTTTT.

There are a few counts of this clone. The CDR3 loop is CASRGDSQLTEAFF. The CDR3, as DNA: TGCGCCAGCAGGGGGGACTCCCAATTGACTGAAGCTTTCTTT. V gene TRBV5-1 combines with J gene TRBJ1-1; D is possibly TRBD1 (5 bases). The CDR3 covers 14 residues. CDR1 is SGHRS and CDR2 is YFSETQ in the germline V gene. V was trimmed by 5 bases and J by 5 bases, leaving 16 bases between them.

The gene calls are TRBV5-4 and TRBJ2-1, with TRBD2 matching over 7 bases. Per the germline V gene, CDR1 is SGHNT and CDR2 is YYREEE (reference sequence). The CDR3 covers 16 residues. V lost 5 bases, J lost 3 bases, and 11 bases stayed unmatched. This chain's CDR3 is CASRPNLAENYNEQFF. CDR3 coding DNA: TGTGCCAGCAGACCCAATCTAGCGGAGAACTACAATGAGCAGTTCTTC.

V usage is TRBV30 and J usage is TRBJ2-5; a weak D match, TRBD1 (5 bases). The J call may be in error: the DNA end matches TRBJ2-7 better. The germline V gene has CDR1 GTSNPN and CDR2 SVGIG (reference sequence). The CDR3 totals 15 residues. CDR3 nucleotide sequence: TGTGCCTGGAGTGTAAGGGGTCAGGGAACCTACGAGCAGTACTTC. Translation: CAWSVRGQGTYEQYF.

This clone has a single count. The chain recombines TRBV5-6 with TRBJ2-7, with a tentative D call TRBD2 (7 bases). V was pared by 4 bases and J by 3 bases, with 17 bases between. Germline assignment: CDR1 SGHDT and CDR2 YYEEEE. CDR3 size: 15 residues. The CDR3 reads CASSPERGQIYEQYF. The CDR3 DNA reads TGTGCCAGCAGCCCCGAGCGGGGACAAATCTACGAGCAGTACTTC.

The chain carries TRBV19 and TRBJ2-7; tentatively, D is TRBD1 (8 bases). The CDR3 extends over 15 amino acids. Trimming cost V 3 bases and J 2 bases, with 14 bases left between them. Germline V lookup: CDR1 LNHDA, CDR2 SQIVND (reference sequence). Here the CDR3 reads CASSMNRGGAYEQYF. The CDR3 region has the DNA TGTGCCAGTAGTATGAACAGGGGGGGAGCCTACGAGCAGTACTTC.

The chain employs TRBV9 and TRBJ2-5; 9 positions agree with TRBD1. Trimming took 4 bases from V and 2 from J; bases not matched to a gene: 6. The germline CDR1 and CDR2 sequences are SGDLS and YYNGEE. CDR3 length: 15 amino acids. CDR3 sequence reads: CASSPGQGRQETQYF. Written as DNA, the CDR3 is TGTGCCAGCAGCCCAGGACAGGGGAGGCAAGAGACCCAGTACTTC.

This chain joins TRBV30 and TRBJ2-1, with a weak D call TRBD1 (5 bases). Trimming stripped 0 bases from V and 2 bases from J, with 8 bases between. The V gene's germline CDR1 is GTSNPN and CDR2 SVGIG (reference sequence). The CDR3 is 14 amino acids. The CDR3 sequence: CAWSVGVPYNEQFF. The DNA for the CDR3 is TGTGCCTGGAGTGTAGGGGTACCCTACAATGAGCAGTTCTTC.

This sequence joins TRBV5-4 and TRBJ1-1; D might be TRBD1 (5 bases). Germline assignment: CDR1 SGHNT and CDR2 YYREEE (reference sequence). The ends were cut back, 4 bases at V and 7 bases at J, with 17 bases in the middle. The CDR3 is made up of 14 amino acids. The CDR3 coding sequence is TGTGCCAGCAGCGAGATGACGGGGGTTGGTGAAGCTTTCTTT. Its protein is CASSEMTGVGEAFF.

The chain links TRBV20-1 to TRBJ2-1; maybe TRBD2 (6 bases). The germline gives CDR1 DFQATT, CDR2 SNEGSKA (reference sequence). The CDR3 covers 11 residues. Trimming pared 6 bases from V and 8 bases from J, leaving 11 bases between. The CDR3 loop is CSAKTRDEQFF. The DNA for the CDR3 is TGCAGTGCCAAGACTAGGGATGAGCAGTTCTTC.

A single count supports this clone. The gene calls are TRBV14 and TRBJ2-7; 7 nucleotides align to TRBD1. CDR3 length equals 16 residues. The junction had 7 bases not matched to a gene; V was cut back by 0 bases and J by 2 bases. Germline assignment: CDR1 SGHDN and CDR2 FVKESK. DNA for the CDR3: TGTGCCAGCAGCCAAGAACGGACAGGCGCCACCTACGAGCAGTACTTC. Encoded protein: CASSQERTGATYEQYF.

DNA for the CDR3: TGCGCCAGCAGCCAAGCGGGAGGGAGGAGGAGCAATGAGCAGTTCTTC. This sequence encodes CASSQAGGRRSNEQFF. The V gene is TRBV4-1, the J gene TRBJ2-1; 8 bases fit TRBD2. Trimming at V came to 1 base and at J to 6 bases, leaving 8 bases not matched to a gene. The CDR3 runs to 16 residues. CDR1 and CDR2 (germline): MGHRA, YSYEKL.

The chain couples TRBV10-3 to TRBJ2-4; tentatively, D is TRBD2 (5 bases). Between the trimmed V and J ends, which lost 2 bases and 5 bases, there was a span of 7 bases. CDR3 length equals 13 residues. Germline V gives CDR1 ENHRY, CDR2 SYGVKD. The DNA for the CDR3 is TGTGCCATCAGTGAGGGGAGACAAAACATTCAGTACTTC. It yields the protein CAISEGRQNIQYF.

The rearrangement joins TRBV29-1 to TRBJ2-3, with D possibly being TRBD2 (7 bases). Between the trimmed V and J ends, which lost 2 bases and 0 bases, there was a span of 12 bases. Germline V CDR1 and CDR2: SQVTM, ANQGSEA. The CDR3 length is 15 residues. The CDR3 region has the DNA TGCAGCGTTGAAAGGGGGGAGGGGAGCACAGATACGCAGTATTTT. Its protein product is CSVERGEGSTDTQYF.

This chain uses TRBV5-6 with TRBJ2-4; possible D gene TRBD1, 5 bases. The CDR3 extends over 16 amino acids. Germline V CDR1 and CDR2: SGHDT, YYEEEE. V was clipped by 5 bases and J by 0 bases, with 15 bases between them. DNA for the CDR3: TGTGCCAGCAGAAAAACAGGAAATGTAGCCAAAAACATTCAGTACTTC. Translation gives CASRKTGNVAKNIQYF.

The rearrangement joins TRBV19 to TRBJ2-7; D ambiguous. Germline V gene sequence: CDR1 LNHDA, CDR2 SQIVND (reference sequence). The length of the CDR3 is 13 residues. Trimming took 4 bases from V and 1 from J, leaving 8 bases between them. CDR3 nucleotide sequence: TGTGCCAGTAGTACCCGGCGGTCCTACGAGCAGTACTTC. It codes for CASSTRRSYEQYF.

V and J are TRBV7-2 and TRBJ2-3; 8 bases line up with TRBD1. The V gene's germline CDR1 is SGHTA and CDR2 FQGNSA. V was clipped by 5 bases and J by 6 bases; unmatched bases: 4. CDR3 length: 13 residues. In nucleotides, the CDR3 is TGTGCCAGCAGCCGTGGGACAGGTGATACGCAGTATTTT. It is translated as CASSRGTGDTQYF.

This sequence joins TRBV5-1 and TRBJ2-7; TRBD1 matches at 9 bases. Trimming at V came to 0 bases and at J to 2 bases, leaving 0 bases not matched to a gene. Germline CDR1 SGHRS, CDR2 YFSETQ. The CDR3 runs 14 residues. This chain's CDR3 is CASSLGQGAYEQYF. DNA of the CDR3: TGCGCCAGCAGCTTGGGACAGGGGGCCTACGAGCAGTACTTC.

This chain joins TRBV28 and TRBJ1-2; D call uncertain. The germline V gene has CDR1 MDHEN and CDR2 SYDVKM. V was shortened by 2 bases and J by 2 bases, with 12 bases between the two germline ends. The CDR3 spans 15 residues. In DNA form, the CDR3 reads TGTGCCAGCAGTTTACGGTCGGGCGGGAACTATGGCTACACCTTC. It yields the protein CASSLRSGGNYGYTF.

V is TRBV6-1 and J is TRBJ2-2; 8 nucleotides line up with TRBD2. J was trimmed by 6 bases and V by 7 bases; bases with no gene match: 7. The CDR3 extends over 14 amino acids. Germline V gives CDR1 MNHNS, CDR2 SASEGT. The CDR3 region has the DNA TGTGCCAGCATCCCGGGAGGGCCCCCCGGGGAGCTGTTTTTT. It is translated as CASIPGGPPGELFF.